Reported below is one T cell receptor (beta chain). TCRdb's table, derived via immunoSEQ multiplex PCR, lists solely in-frame clones and lacks some. Here the sample spans approximately 82,000 clones, almost 90% being singletons. This sample was included in a study of OX40 agonist ivuxolimab in advanced cancers. The length of the CDR3 is 14 residues. The V gene's germline CDR1 is SGHRS and CDR2 YFSETQ. V lost 0 bases, J lost 7 bases, and 11 bases lay in between. This sequence originates from an adult with an advanced solid tumor such as melanoma, head and neck, liver or kidney cancer. V is TRBV5-1 and J is TRBJ2-1; perhaps TRBD1 as D (6 bases). Sequences were derived from CD4+ or CD8+ T cells sorted from blood, sampled in a trial of the OX40 agonist ivuxolimab. The CDR3 region is CASSLAGDQNEQFF. Written as DNA, the CDR3 is TGCGCCAGCAGCTTGGCAGGGGATCAGAATGAGCAGTTCTTC. Looking up the rest from reference TRBV5-1 and TRBJ2-1 gives the full variable domain: KAGVTQTPRYLIKTRGQQVTLSCSPISGHRSVSWYQQTPGQGLQFLFEYFSETQRNKGNFPGRFSGRQFSNSRSEMNVSTLELGDSALYLCASSLAGDQNEQFFGPGTRLTVL.